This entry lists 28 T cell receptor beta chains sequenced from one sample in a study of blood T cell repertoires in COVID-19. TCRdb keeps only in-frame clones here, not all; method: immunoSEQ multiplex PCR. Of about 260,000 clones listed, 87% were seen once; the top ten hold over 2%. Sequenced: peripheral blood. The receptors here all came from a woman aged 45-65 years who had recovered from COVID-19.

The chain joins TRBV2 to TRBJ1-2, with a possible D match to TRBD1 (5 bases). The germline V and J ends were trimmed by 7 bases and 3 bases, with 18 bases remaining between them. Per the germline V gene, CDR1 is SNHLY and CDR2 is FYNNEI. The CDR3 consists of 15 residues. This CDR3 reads CASTPEARAYYGYTF. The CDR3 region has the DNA TGTGCCAGCACCCCTGAAGCCAGGGCATACTATGGCTACACCTTC.

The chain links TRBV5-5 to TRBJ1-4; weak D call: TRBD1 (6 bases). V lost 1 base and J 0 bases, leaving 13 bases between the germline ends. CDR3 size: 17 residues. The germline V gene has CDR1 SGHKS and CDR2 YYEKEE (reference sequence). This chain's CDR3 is CASSLLGALTTNEKLFF. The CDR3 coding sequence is TGTGCCAGCAGCTTGTTGGGGGCGTTGACAACTAATGAAAAACTGTTTTTT.

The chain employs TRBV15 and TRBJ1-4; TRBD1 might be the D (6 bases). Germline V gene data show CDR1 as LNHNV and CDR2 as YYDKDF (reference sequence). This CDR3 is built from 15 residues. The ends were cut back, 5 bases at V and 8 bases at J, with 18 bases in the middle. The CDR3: CATSGTGQRDEKLFF. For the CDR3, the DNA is TGTGCCACCAGCGGAACCGGACAGAGGGACGAAAAACTGTTTTTT.

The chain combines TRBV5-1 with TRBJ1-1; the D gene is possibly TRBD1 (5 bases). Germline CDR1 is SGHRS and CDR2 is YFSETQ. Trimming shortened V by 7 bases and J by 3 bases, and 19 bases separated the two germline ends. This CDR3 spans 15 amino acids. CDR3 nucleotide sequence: TGCGCCAGCCTACCTCCGGGGGGGAAGGACACTGAAGCTTTCTTT. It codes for CASLPPGGKDTEAFF.

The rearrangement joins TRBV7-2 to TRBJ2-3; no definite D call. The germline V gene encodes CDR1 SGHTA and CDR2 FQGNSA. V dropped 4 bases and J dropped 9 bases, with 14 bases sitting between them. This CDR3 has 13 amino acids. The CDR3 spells CASSSGQVPTQYF. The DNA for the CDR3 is TGTGCCAGCAGCTCCGGCCAGGTACCAACGCAGTATTTT.

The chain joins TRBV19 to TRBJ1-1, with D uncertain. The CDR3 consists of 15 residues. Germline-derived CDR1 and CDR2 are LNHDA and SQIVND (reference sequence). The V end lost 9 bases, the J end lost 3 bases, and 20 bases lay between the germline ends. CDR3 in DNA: TGTGCCAGCGCGTCGAGAATTGGTATATACACTGAAGCTTTCTTT. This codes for CASASRIGIYTEAFF.

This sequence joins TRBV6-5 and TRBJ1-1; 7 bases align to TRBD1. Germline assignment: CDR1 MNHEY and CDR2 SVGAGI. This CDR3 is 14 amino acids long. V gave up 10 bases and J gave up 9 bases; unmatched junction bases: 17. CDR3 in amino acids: CATQEQGESVKAFF. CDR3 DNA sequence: TGTGCCACCCAGGAGCAGGGGGAGTCCGTCAAAGCTTTCTTT.

Here the CDR3 reads CSVTDREPYEQYF. CDR3 bases: TGCAGCGTTACGGACAGGGAGCCCTACGAGCAGTACTTC. This chain connects TRBV29-1 to TRBJ2-7, with 8 bases lining up with TRBD1. The ends lost 5 bases at V and 2 bases at J; junction bases unmatched: 5. Germline CDR1 SQVTM, CDR2 ANQGSEA. There are 13 residues in the CDR3.

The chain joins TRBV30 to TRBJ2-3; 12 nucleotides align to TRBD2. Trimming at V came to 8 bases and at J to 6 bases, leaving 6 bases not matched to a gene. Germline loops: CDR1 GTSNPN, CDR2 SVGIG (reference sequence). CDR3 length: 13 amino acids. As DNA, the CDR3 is TGTGCCCGGGGACTAGCGGGTTCGGATACGCAGTATTTT. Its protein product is CARGLAGSDTQYF.

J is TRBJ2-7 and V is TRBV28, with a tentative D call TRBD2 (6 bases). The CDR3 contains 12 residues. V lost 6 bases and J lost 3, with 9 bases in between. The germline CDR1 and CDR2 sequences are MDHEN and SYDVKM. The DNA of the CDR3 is TGTGCCAGCAGCGGACTACTCTACGAGCAGTACTTC. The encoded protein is CASSGLLYEQYF.

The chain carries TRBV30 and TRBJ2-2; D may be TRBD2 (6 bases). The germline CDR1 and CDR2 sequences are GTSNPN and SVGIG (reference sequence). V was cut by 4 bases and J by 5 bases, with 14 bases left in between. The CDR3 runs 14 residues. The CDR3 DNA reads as TGTGCCTGGACCTGGGCGGGGAGGACCGGGGAGCTGTTTTTT. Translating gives CAWTWAGRTGELFF. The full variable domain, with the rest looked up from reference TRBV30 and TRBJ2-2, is SQTIHQWPATLVQPVGSPLSLECTVEGTSNPNLYWYRQAAGRGLQLLFYSVGIGQISSEVPQNLSASRPQDRQFILSSKKLLLSDSGFYLCAWTWAGRTGELFFGEGSRLTVL.

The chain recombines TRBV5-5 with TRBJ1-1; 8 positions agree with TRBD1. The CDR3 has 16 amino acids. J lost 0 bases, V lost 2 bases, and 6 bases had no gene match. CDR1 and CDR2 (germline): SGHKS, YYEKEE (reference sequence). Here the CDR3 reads CASSFGQGSMNTEAFF. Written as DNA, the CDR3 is TGTGCCAGCAGCTTCGGACAGGGATCAATGAACACTGAAGCTTTCTTT.

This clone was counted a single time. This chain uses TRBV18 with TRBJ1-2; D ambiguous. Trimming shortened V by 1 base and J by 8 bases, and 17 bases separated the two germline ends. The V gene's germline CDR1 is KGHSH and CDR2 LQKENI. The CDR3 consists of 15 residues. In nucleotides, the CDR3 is TGTGCCAGCTCACCACTAGAGGGAACGTCTCACGGCTACACCTTC. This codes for CASSPLEGTSHGYTF.

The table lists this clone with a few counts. CDR3 DNA sequence: TGTGCCAGTAAGCCTAGCGGAACGAACACCGGGGAGCTGTTTTTT. Its translation: CASKPSGTNTGELFF. V and J are TRBV19 and TRBJ2-2; 7 bases align to TRBD2. Trimming took 7 bases from V and 0 from J; bases not matched to a gene: 5. The CDR3 loop spans 15 amino acids. Per germline, CDR1 LNHDA and CDR2 SQIVND (reference sequence).

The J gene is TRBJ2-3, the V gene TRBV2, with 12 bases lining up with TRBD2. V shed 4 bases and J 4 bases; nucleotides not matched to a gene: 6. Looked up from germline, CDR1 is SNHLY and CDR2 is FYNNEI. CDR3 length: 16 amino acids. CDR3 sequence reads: CASSATSGRRSDTQYF. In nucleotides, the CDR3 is TGTGCCAGCAGTGCCACTAGCGGGAGGAGGTCAGATACGCAGTATTTT.

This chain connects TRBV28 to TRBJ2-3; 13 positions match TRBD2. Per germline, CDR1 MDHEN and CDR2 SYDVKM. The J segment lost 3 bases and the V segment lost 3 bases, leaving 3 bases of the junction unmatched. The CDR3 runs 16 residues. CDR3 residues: CASSFTSGRGTDTQYF. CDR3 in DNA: TGTGCCAGCAGTTTTACTAGCGGGAGGGGTACAGATACGCAGTATTTT.

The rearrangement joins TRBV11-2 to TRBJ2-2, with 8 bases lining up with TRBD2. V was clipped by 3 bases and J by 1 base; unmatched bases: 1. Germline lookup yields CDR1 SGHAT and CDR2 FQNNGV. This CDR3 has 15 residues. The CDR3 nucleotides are TGTGCCAGCAGCTTCCGGGGGGGGAACACCGGGGAGCTGTTTTTT. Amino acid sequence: CASSFRGGNTGELFF. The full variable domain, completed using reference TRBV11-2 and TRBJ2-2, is EAGVAQSPRYKIIEKRQSVAFWCNPISGHATLYWYQQILGQGPKLLIQFQNNGVVDDSQLPKDRFSAERLKGVDSTLKIQPAKLEDSAVYLCASSFRGGNTGELFFGEGSRLTVL.

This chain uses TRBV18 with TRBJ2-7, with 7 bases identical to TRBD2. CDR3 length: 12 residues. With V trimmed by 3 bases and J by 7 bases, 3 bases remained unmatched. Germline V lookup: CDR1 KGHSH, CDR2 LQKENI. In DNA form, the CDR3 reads TGTGCCAGCTCACCGTGGGGGGGTGAGCAGTACTTC. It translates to CASSPWGGEQYF.

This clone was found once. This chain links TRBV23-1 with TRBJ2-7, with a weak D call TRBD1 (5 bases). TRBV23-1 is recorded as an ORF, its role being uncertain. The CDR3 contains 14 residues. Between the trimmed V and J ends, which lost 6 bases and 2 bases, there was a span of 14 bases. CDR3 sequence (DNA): TGCGCCAGCAGGGTACAGGACGGAGCCTACGAGCAGTACTTC. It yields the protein CASRVQDGAYEQYF.

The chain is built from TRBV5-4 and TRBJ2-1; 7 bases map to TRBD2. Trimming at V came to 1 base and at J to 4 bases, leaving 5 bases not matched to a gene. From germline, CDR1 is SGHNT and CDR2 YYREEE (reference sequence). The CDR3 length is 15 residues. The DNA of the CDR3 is TGTGCCAGCAGCTTGAGGCAGCGGGGATACAATGAGCAGTTCTTC. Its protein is CASSLRQRGYNEQFF.

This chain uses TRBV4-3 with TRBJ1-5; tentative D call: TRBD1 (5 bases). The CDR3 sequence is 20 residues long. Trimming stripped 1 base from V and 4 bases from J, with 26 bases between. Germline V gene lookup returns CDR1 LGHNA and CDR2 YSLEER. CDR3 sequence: CASSQVRPPEDGGENQPQHF. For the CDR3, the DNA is TGCGCCAGCAGCCAAGTTAGGCCCCCTGAGGACGGGGGAGAAAATCAGCCCCAGCATTTT.

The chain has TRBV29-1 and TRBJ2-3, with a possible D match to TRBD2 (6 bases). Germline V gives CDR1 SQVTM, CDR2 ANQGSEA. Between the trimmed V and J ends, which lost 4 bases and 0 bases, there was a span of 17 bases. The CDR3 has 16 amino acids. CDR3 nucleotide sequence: TGCAGCGTTGGGGCTAGCGCGACAACAAGCACAGATACGCAGTATTTT. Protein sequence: CSVGASATTSTDTQYF.

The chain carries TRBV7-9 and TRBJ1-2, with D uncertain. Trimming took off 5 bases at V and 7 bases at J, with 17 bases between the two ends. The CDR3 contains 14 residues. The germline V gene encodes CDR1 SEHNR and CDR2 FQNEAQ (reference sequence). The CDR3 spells CASSLAEGGGGYTF. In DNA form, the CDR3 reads TGTGCCAGCAGCCTGGCAGAGGGCGGCGGTGGCTACACCTTC.

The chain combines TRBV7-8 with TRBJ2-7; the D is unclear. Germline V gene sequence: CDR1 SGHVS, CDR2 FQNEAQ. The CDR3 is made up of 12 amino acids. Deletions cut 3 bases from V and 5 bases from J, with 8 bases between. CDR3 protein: CASSFISHEQYF. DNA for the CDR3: TGTGCCAGCAGCTTTATTTCCCACGAGCAGTACTTC.

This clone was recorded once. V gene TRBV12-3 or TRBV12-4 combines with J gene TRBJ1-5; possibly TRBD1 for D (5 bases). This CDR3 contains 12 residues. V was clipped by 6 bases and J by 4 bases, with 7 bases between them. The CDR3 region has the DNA TGTGCCAGCAGCAGACAGAATCAGCCCCAGCATTTT. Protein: CASSRQNQPQHF.

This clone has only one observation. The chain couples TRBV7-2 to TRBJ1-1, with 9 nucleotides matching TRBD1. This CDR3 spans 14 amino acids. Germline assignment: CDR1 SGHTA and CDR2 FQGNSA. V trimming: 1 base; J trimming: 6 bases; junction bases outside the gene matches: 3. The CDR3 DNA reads TGTGCCAGCAGCTTAGGGACAGGGGTCGCTGAAGCTTTCTTT. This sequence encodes CASSLGTGVAEAFF.

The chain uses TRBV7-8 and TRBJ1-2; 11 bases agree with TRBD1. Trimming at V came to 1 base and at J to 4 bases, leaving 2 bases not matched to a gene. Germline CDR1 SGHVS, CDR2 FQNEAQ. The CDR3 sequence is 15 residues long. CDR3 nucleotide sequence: TGTGCCAGCAGCTTAGGGGGACAGGGGGTCTATGGCTACACCTTC. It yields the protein CASSLGGQGVYGYTF.

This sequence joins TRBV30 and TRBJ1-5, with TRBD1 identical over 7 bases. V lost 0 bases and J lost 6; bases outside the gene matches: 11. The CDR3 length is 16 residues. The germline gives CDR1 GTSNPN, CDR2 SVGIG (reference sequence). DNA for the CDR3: TGTGCCTGGAGTGTTATAGGGGGCGACCGGCGTCAGCCCCAGCATTTT. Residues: CAWSVIGGDRRQPQHF.